This T cell receptor beta chain was retrieved from a study of long-term antiretroviral therapy in people with HIV. Survey level was the resolution at which the v3.0 immunoSEQ assay ran. Using immunoSEQ multiplex PCR, the repertoire was profiled, and TCRdb retains in-frame clones only, with some absent. The table records 30,000 to 50,000 clones, roughly 90% of them present only once. The table lists this clone with a few counts. V lost 1 base and J lost 4, with 10 bases in between. The CDR3 sequence is 14 residues long. Germline lookup yields CDR1 SGHAT and CDR2 FQNNGV. The material was unsorted PBMCs, obtained 1.2 years after starting antiretroviral therapy. The rearrangement uses TRBV11-2 and TRBJ1-2, with D possibly being TRBD1 (5 bases). This clonotype was obtained from a woman in her forties or fifties with HIV. CDR3 sequence (DNA): TGTGCCAGCAGCTTAGGGTGGGGGTCCTATGGCTACACCTTC. This gives the protein CASSLGWGSYGYTF.